The entry below gives a single T cell receptor (beta chain) sequence along with its context. What it binds is unknown. This PCR relied on a set of 60 Vbeta primers and 13 Jbeta primers. This table comes from immunoSEQ multiplex PCR, and its TCRdb copy is limited to in-frame clones, with some not included. Of about 220,000 clones detected, roughly 82% appear once; the ten largest clones hold approximately 5.3%. The sample originates from a study of cytomegalovirus exposure and HLA in healthy donors. CDR3 length: 14 residues. The V segment lost 5 bases and the J segment 7 bases; nucleotides outside the gene matches: 9. Germline V gene sequence: CDR1 LNHDA, CDR2 SQIVND (reference sequence). The study, taken as a whole, reports: The study carried out a later analysis of TCR beta sequences. It associated some 18,000 of them with specific HLA alleles at a false discovery rate of 0.05. Apart from CMV serostatus, no immune exposure information was available. High sensitivity and specificity were reportedly achieved when the classifier diagnosed cytomegalovirus status.

The V call is TRBV19, the J call TRBJ1-1, with 8 bases lining up with TRBD1. The origin of this receptor is a middle-aged woman in good health and CMV-seropositive. Sequenced material: PBMCs. The DNA of the CDR3 is TGTGCCAGTAGTCTCACGACAGGGGAAGGTGAAGCTTTCTTT. It specifies CASSLTTGEGEAFF.